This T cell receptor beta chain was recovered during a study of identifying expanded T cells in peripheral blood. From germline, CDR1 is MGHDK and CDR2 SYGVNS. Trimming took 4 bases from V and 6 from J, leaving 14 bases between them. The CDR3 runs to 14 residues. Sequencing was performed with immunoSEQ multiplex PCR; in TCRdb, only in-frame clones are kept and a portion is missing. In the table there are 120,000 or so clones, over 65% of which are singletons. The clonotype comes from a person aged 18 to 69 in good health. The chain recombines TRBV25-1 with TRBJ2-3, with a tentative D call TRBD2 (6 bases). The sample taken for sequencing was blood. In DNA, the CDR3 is TGTGCCAGCAGTGTACTCCGGGACTTGGATACGCAGTATTTT. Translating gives CASSVLRDLDTQYF.